This TCR beta chain is from a study of blood T cells in healthy people across ages. Findings and limits, study-wide: Any conclusive comparison of naive versus antigen-experienced cells was prevented by using unsorted PBMCs.

CDR3 length equals 16 residues. Germline V lookup: CDR1 MNHEY, CDR2 SMNVEV (reference sequence). The second PCR ran roughly 6 to 11 cycles with a sample-barcoded 5' primer and J-beta primers. MiXCR, run by TCRdb on the 5' RACE reads, gives a single entry per CDR3 protein. The profile shows about 780,000 distinct CDR3 sequences, about 42% of them singletons. As regards this clonotype: Its matching antigen is unknown.

The sample consisted of blood. The rearrangement joins TRBV27 to TRBJ2-4, with D unresolved. The J call may be in error: the DNA end matches TRBJ2-7 better. The TCR comes from a man aged 80 or over in good health. The CDR3 region has the DNA TGTGCCAGCAGTTTCGTTAGTATGGCCGGACCCTACGAGCAGTACTTC. Amino acid sequence: CASSFVSMAGPYEQYF.